One and the same sample provided the 20 T cell receptor beta chains below, sequenced in a study of identical twins. One entry per CDR3 protein, called by TCRdb with MiXCR from the 5' RACE reads. The table shows some 590,000 distinct CDR3 sequences, with approximately 10% occurring only once. This same sample was also taken into another study, of yellow fever vaccine responses in identical twins.

Input material: PBMCs. The receptors here all came from a woman aged 18-30 years in good health.

Here the CDR3 DNA reads TGTGCCAGCAGTCTCGGGCCATTGAGGAACATTCAGTACTTC. It yields the protein CASSLGPLRNIQYF. The chain recombines TRBV6-1 with TRBJ2-4; no firm D call. CDR1 is MNHNS, CDR2 SASEGT, per germline. V was pared by 5 bases and J by 7 bases, with 15 bases between. The CDR3 contains 14 residues.

The chain joins TRBV12-3 or TRBV12-4 to TRBJ2-5; maybe TRBD1 (5 bases). The CDR3 length is 14 residues. V was pared by 1 base and J by 1 base, with 7 bases between. CDR3 coding DNA: TGTGCCAGCAGTTTAGTAGGGGCCCAAGAGACCCAGTACTTC. It codes for CASSLVGAQETQYF.

This clonotype appeared a few times. J is TRBJ2-3 and V is TRBV24-1, with 8 nucleotides matching TRBD2. This CDR3 has 14 residues. V shed 8 bases, J shed 0 bases, and the junction held 3 bases outside the gene matches. The germline gives CDR1 KGHDR, CDR2 SFDVKD. This CDR3 is CATTSGSSTDTQYF. The CDR3 nucleotides are TGTGCCACCACAAGCGGGAGCAGCACAGATACGCAGTATTTT.

The V and J genes are TRBV11-2 and TRBJ2-5; 14 bases fit TRBD2. Looked up from germline, CDR1 is SGHAT and CDR2 is FQNNGV. V shed 1 base and J 7 bases; nucleotides not matched to a gene: 20. The CDR3 loop spans 21 amino acids. The CDR3: CASSLVFTGTSGGSLRGTQYF. CDR3 sequence (DNA): TGTGCCAGCAGCTTAGTTTTCACCGGGACTAGCGGGGGATCCCTCCGGGGGACCCAGTACTTC.

V is TRBV7-4 and J is TRBJ2-7, with no clear D. The CDR3 runs to 12 residues. The germline gives CDR1 SGHVT, CDR2 SQSDAQ. Trimming stripped 7 bases from V and 1 base from J, with 8 bases between. The CDR3 sequence: CASIKGSYEQYF. The CDR3 region has the DNA TGTGCCAGCATCAAGGGTTCCTACGAGCAGTACTTC.

The V call is TRBV6-1, the J call TRBJ2-7, with D tentatively TRBD2 (7 bases). The CDR3 covers 15 residues. Germline V gene lookup returns CDR1 MNHNS and CDR2 SASEGT. Trimming pared 8 bases from V and 4 bases from J, leaving 21 bases between. CDR3 sequence: CASRQRAGAEYEQYF. The CDR3 DNA reads TGTGCCAGCCGGCAGCGGGCGGGGGCGGAGTACGAGCAGTACTTC.

The chain joins TRBV14 to TRBJ1-1; the D is unclear. The CDR3 sequence is 16 residues long. V was clipped by 1 base and J by 4 bases, with 16 bases between them. CDR1 and CDR2 (germline): SGHDN, FVKESK. The CDR3 protein is CASSQVSRGAITEAFF. In nucleotides, the CDR3 is TGTGCCAGCAGCCAAGTTTCTCGCGGCGCGATCACTGAAGCTTTCTTT. Full variable domain (remainder filled in from reference TRBV14 and TRBJ1-1): EAGVTQFPSHSVIEKGQTVTLRCDPISGHDNLYWYRRVMGKEIKFLLHFVKESKQDESGMPNNRFLAERTGGTYSTLKVQPAELEDSGVYFCASSQVSRGAITEAFFGQGTRLTVV.

The chain is built from TRBV6-5 and TRBJ2-3; 8 bases match TRBD1. The trim removed 3 bases at V and 1 base at J, leaving 3 bases unmatched. The germline CDR1 and CDR2 sequences are MNHEY and SVGAGI. This CDR3 region has 15 residues. The CDR3 region has the DNA TGTGCCAGCAGTTATGCGACAGGGGGCACAGATACGCAGTATTTT. Its translation: CASSYATGGTDTQYF.

J is TRBJ2-2 and V is TRBV7-9; 10 bases match TRBD1. V shed 5 bases and J 4 bases; nucleotides not matched to a gene: 7. Germline CDR1 SEHNR, CDR2 FQNEAQ (reference sequence). There are 16 residues in the CDR3. CDR3 sequence: CASSGGTGVLTGELFF. In DNA form, the CDR3 reads TGTGCCAGCAGCGGAGGGACAGGGGTCCTCACCGGGGAGCTGTTTTTT. Full variable domain (rest looked up from reference TRBV7-9 and TRBJ2-2): DTGVSQNPRHKITKRGQNVTFRCDPISEHNRLYWYRQTLGQGPEFLTYFQNEAQLEKSRLLSDRFSAERPKGSFSTLEIQRTEQGDSAMYLCASSGGTGVLTGELFFGEGSRLTVL.

Only a few counts were recorded for this clonotype. The V call is TRBV24-1, the J call TRBJ1-5; a weak D match, TRBD1 (6 bases). V was shortened by 2 bases and J by 15 bases, with 16 bases between the two germline ends. The CDR3 is made up of 13 amino acids. Looked up from germline, CDR1 is KGHDR and CDR2 is SFDVKD. The CDR3 DNA reads as TGTGCCACCAGTGATTCAACCGGGGGGCAACGGCATTTT. Translated: CATSDSTGGQRHF.

This clonotype appeared a few times. The chain couples TRBV7-9 to TRBJ2-4, with D possibly being TRBD2 (6 bases). From germline, CDR1 is SEHNR and CDR2 FQNEAQ (reference sequence). The V and J ends lost 3 bases and 3 bases respectively, with 12 bases between them. This CDR3 is built from 15 residues. The CDR3 spells CASSLGGVGKNIQYF. CDR3 sequence (DNA): TGTGCCAGCAGCTTGGGCGGGGTTGGCAAAAACATTCAGTACTTC.

This clonotype was observed a few times. The J gene is TRBJ2-1, the V gene TRBV4-1; TRBD1 or TRBD2 may be the D gene (5 bases each). Deletions cut 4 bases from V and 0 bases from J, with 16 bases between. Germline V gene data show CDR1 as MGHRA and CDR2 as YSYEKL. The CDR3 covers 17 residues. CDR3 in amino acids: CASSPFSGTSSYNEQFF. In DNA form, the CDR3 reads TGCGCCAGCAGCCCATTCTCCGGGACCAGCTCCTACAATGAGCAGTTCTTC.

This clonotype came up a few times. This sequence joins TRBV12-3 or TRBV12-4 and TRBJ1-4; D may be TRBD1 (5 bases). Trimming took off 7 bases at V and 4 bases at J, with 13 bases between the two ends. This CDR3 spans 14 amino acids. CDR3 nucleotides: TGTGCCAGCACCACCGGGACGGTTAATGAAAAACTGTTTTTT. It yields the protein CASTTGTVNEKLFF.

This clonotype was seen only a few times. The genes are TRBV11-2 and TRBJ2-7; tentatively, D is TRBD2 (6 bases). The ends were cut back, 5 bases at V and 2 bases at J, with 25 bases in the middle. Germline CDR1 and CDR2: SGHAT and FQNNGV. The CDR3 has 18 amino acids. The CDR3 DNA follows: TGTGCCAGCAGCCCCCCTTGGGGGGAGCCGCTCGTCGCCTACGAGCAGTACTTC. It yields the protein CASSPPWGEPLVAYEQYF. The variable domain in full, completed from reference TRBV11-2 and TRBJ2-7, reads EAGVAQSPRYKIIEKRQSVAFWCNPISGHATLYWYQQILGQGPKLLIQFQNNGVVDDSQLPKDRFSAERLKGVDSTLKIQPAKLEDSAVYLCASSPPWGEPLVAYEQYFGPGTRLTVT.

This clonotype occurred many times. The chain has TRBV15 and TRBJ2-1; the D is unclear. The CDR3 runs 16 residues. The V end was cut by 0 bases, the J end by 0 bases, with 9 bases between. Germline values: CDR1 LNHNV, CDR2 YYDKDF (reference sequence). CDR3 DNA: TGTGCCACCAGCAGAGATCGACCTGGCTCCTACAATGAGCAGTTCTTC. Amino acid sequence: CATSRDRPGSYNEQFF.

This rearrangement joins TRBV11-2 to TRBJ2-5; TRBD1 matches 7 bases. The CDR3 length is 17 residues. Germline V gene lookup returns CDR1 SGHAT and CDR2 FQNNGV. V was clipped by 3 bases and J by 5 bases; unmatched bases: 15. The CDR3 sequence is CASSFDGRGSLWETQYF. DNA of the CDR3: TGTGCCAGCAGCTTCGACGGCAGGGGGAGTCTTTGGGAGACCCAGTACTTC.

This clonotype was seen more than once but under ten times. The chain couples TRBV29-1 to TRBJ2-7; TRBD2 is a possible D gene (7 bases). V lost 8 bases to trimming and J lost 8 bases, with 16 bases between them. Germline values: CDR1 SQVTM, CDR2 ANQGSEA. CDR3 length: 11 amino acids. The CDR3 bases are TGCAGCTCGGAATGGGGGGGCCAGCAGTACTTC. Residues: CSSEWGGQQYF.

The chain carries TRBV20-1 and TRBJ2-5, with 8 positions matching TRBD1. This CDR3 contains 13 residues. Germline CDR1 and CDR2: DFQATT and SNEGSKA (reference sequence). J gave up 3 bases and V 7 bases, and 7 bases lay outside the gene matches. Here the CDR3 reads CSVPGQVKETQYF. CDR3 sequence (DNA): TGCAGTGTTCCGGGACAGGTGAAAGAGACCCAGTACTTC.

V gene TRBV6-1 combines with J gene TRBJ2-5, with D perhaps matching TRBD1 (6 bases). V lost 8 bases and J lost 6, with 22 bases in between. The CDR3 is 15 residues long. Germline loops: CDR1 MNHNS, CDR2 SASEGT. The CDR3 spells CASSRERKGQKTQYF. The CDR3 region has the DNA TGTGCCAGCTCCCGCGAAAGGAAAGGACAGAAGACCCAGTACTTC.

This clonotype was picked up a small number of times. The chain is built from TRBV6-2 or TRBV6-3 and TRBJ2-1; no reliable D call. CDR1 is MNHEY and CDR2 is SVGEGT in the germline V gene. The CDR3 consists of 14 residues. Trimming stripped 6 bases from V and 8 bases from J, with 17 bases between. CDR3 in amino acids: CASRERWSQDEQFF. CDR3 nucleotide sequence: TGTGCCAGCAGGGAAAGATGGTCCCAAGATGAGCAGTTCTTC.